The clone carrying this TCR beta chain was seen only a few times. This CDR3 has 14 residues. Trimming took 0 bases from V and 9 from J, leaving 13 bases between them. The V gene's germline CDR1 is SGHKS and CDR2 YYEKEE (reference sequence). For TCRbeta, the library was prepared with unique molecular identifiers. TCRdb itself ran the PCR reads through MiXCR, one entry per CDR3 protein. The sample lists approximately 390,000 distinct CDR3 sequences; about 11% were seen once. The data derive from a study of T-cell reconstitution after alpha-beta-depleted transplantation in children. This chain links TRBV5-5 with TRBJ2-1, with D possibly matching TRBD2 (5 bases). The sample was PBMCs from the stem cell graft donor, taken from the stem cell graft. The receptor was isolated from a human donor who donated a stem cell graft to a child with acute myeloid leukemia. The CDR3 nucleotides read TGTGCCAGCAGCTTGGAGTTCGGACTCCGTGAGCAGTTCTTC. Its protein is CASSLEFGLREQFF.